This T cell receptor beta chain comes out of a study of response to subunit inactivated influenza vaccine. General study findings and limits: The authors proposed limited new T cell recruitment per seasonal influenza vaccination.

MiXCR, applied by TCRdb to the RT-PCR reads, yields one record per CDR3 protein. The table shows approximately 520,000 distinct CDR3 sequences, with 16% occurring only once. The CDR3 has 13 residues. The V end lost 2 bases, the J end lost 6 bases, and 8 bases lay between the germline ends. Germline V gene sequence: CDR1 KGHDR, CDR2 SFDVKD. As for this clonotype: Its matching antigen is unknown.

J is TRBJ2-3 and V is TRBV24-1; tentative D call: TRBD1 (6 bases). The clonotype comes from a man aged 50-75 years who received an inactivated influenza vaccine. This sample comprised CD4+ T cells sorted from PBMCs, obtained around 25 months after vaccination. The CDR3 bases are TGTGCCACCAGTGATTGGCAGGGGGATACGCAGTATTTT. Translating gives CATSDWQGDTQYF.